A single sample gave rise to the 18 T cell receptor beta chains below, sequenced in a study of blood T cell repertoires in COVID-19. Profiling relied on immunoSEQ multiplex PCR, and the TCRdb table lists in-frame clones only, not all of them. The table records about 430,000 clones, roughly 90% of them present only once. Sequences were obtained from PBMCs or T cells enriched from blood (not recorded which). The origin of the receptors is a woman under 40 with acute COVID-19.

The chain uses TRBV27 and TRBJ1-4; D remains unclear. The length of the CDR3 is 13 residues. CDR1 and CDR2 from the germline V gene are MNHEY and SMNVEV (reference sequence). Trimming took off 6 bases at V and 8 bases at J, with 13 bases between the two ends. The CDR3 coding sequence is TGTGCCAGCAGCTGGGGAGAAGGGGAAAAACTGTTTTTT. Encoded protein: CASSWGEGEKLFF.

The chain is built from TRBV9 and TRBJ2-7; 10 bases align to TRBD2. CDR1 and CDR2 (germline): SGDLS, YYNGEE. V trimming: 4 bases; J trimming: 0 bases; junction bases outside the gene matches: 10. The CDR3 extends over 17 amino acids. CDR3 in DNA: TGTGCCAGCAGCACCCGTCCCGGGACTAGCGCCTCCTACGAGCAGTACTTC. It codes for CASSTRPGTSASYEQYF.

The chain has TRBV4-1 and TRBJ1-1; D call uncertain. CDR1 and CDR2 (germline): MGHRA, YSYEKL. With 3 bases removed from V and 6 bases from J, the gap between germline ends came to 14 bases. CDR3 length: 14 residues. The CDR3 spells CASSHPSPKAEAFF. For the CDR3, the DNA is TGCGCCAGCAGCCACCCTAGCCCGAAGGCTGAAGCTTTCTTT.

This clone was seen more than once but under ten times. The J gene is TRBJ1-3, the V gene TRBV10-3; D remains ambiguous. Germline V gives CDR1 ENHRY, CDR2 SYGVKD. V was pared by 6 bases and J by 0 bases, with 12 bases between. This CDR3 region has 15 residues. This CDR3 reads CAIRIDGSSGNTIYF. CDR3 bases: TGTGCCATCAGAATAGACGGGAGCTCTGGAAACACCATATATTTT.

V is TRBV19 and J is TRBJ1-2; D call uncertain. Trimming stripped 6 bases from V and 0 bases from J, with 11 bases between. The CDR3 has 14 amino acids. Germline CDR1 reads LNHDA; CDR2 reads SQIVND (reference sequence). As DNA, the CDR3 is TGTGCCAGTAGCATGAGGGCGGCTAACTATGGCTACACCTTC. Amino acid sequence: CASSMRAANYGYTF.

The chain has TRBV5-1 and TRBJ2-1, with 10 bases identical to TRBD1. The CDR3 extends over 15 amino acids. Trimming at V came to 4 bases and at J to 7 bases, leaving 8 bases not matched to a gene. CDR1 is SGHRS and CDR2 is YFSETQ in the germline V gene. CDR3 coding DNA: TGCGCCAGCAGCCACCCTGGGACAGGGGTTAATGAGCAGTTCTTC. The encoded protein is CASSHPGTGVNEQFF.

The chain couples TRBV3-1 (or the pseudogene TRBV3-2) to TRBJ1-2; 7 bases match TRBD1. Germline loops: CDR1 LGHDT, CDR2 YNNKEL (reference sequence). J was trimmed by 2 bases and V by 4 bases; bases with no gene match: 4. The CDR3 has 14 residues. This CDR3 is CASSPGTDNYGYTF. DNA for the CDR3: TGTGCCAGCAGCCCCGGGACAGACAACTATGGCTACACCTTC.

This clone was seen just once. The chain couples TRBV3-1 (or the pseudogene TRBV3-2) to TRBJ1-4, with a possible D match to TRBD1 (5 bases). Germline lookup yields CDR1 LGHDT and CDR2 YNNKEL (reference sequence). The V end was cut by 1 base, the J end by 7 bases, with 16 bases between. The CDR3 totals 16 residues. The CDR3 is CASSQGPQGESEKLFF. Here the CDR3 DNA reads TGTGCCAGCAGCCAAGGTCCGCAGGGCGAGAGTGAAAAACTGTTTTTT.

The chain is built from TRBV27 and TRBJ1-4; D might be TRBD1 (6 bases). Trimming cost V 6 bases and J 6 bases, with 20 bases left between them. The germline CDR1 and CDR2 sequences are MNHEY and SMNVEV (reference sequence). The CDR3 runs 16 residues. Here the CDR3 DNA reads TGTGCCAGCAGACCGGGACACCCGCTTGGGGATGAAAAACTGTTTTTT. Amino acids: CASRPGHPLGDEKLFF.

The J gene is TRBJ2-7, the V gene TRBV19; D is unclear. V lost 0 bases and J 3 bases, leaving 12 bases between the germline ends. CDR1 LNHDA and CDR2 SQIVND come from the germline V gene (reference sequence). This CDR3 is 15 amino acids long. CDR3 sequence: CASSIDGLSDYEQYF. The CDR3 DNA sequence: TGTGCCAGTAGTATAGATGGTTTGAGTGACTACGAGCAGTACTTC.

The chain couples TRBV15 to TRBJ1-2; 8 nucleotides agree with TRBD1. V dropped 2 bases and J dropped 2; count of bases not matched to a gene: 7. The CDR3 has 16 residues. Germline loops: CDR1 LNHNV, CDR2 YYDKDF (reference sequence). The CDR3: CATSRSETGVNYGYTF. CDR3 nucleotide sequence: TGTGCCACCAGCAGATCAGAGACAGGGGTCAACTATGGCTACACCTTC.

The chain has TRBV4-3 and TRBJ2-1; TRBD1 matches at 7 bases. V shed 3 bases, J shed 5 bases, and the junction held 7 bases outside the gene matches. CDR1 is LGHNA, CDR2 YSLEER, per germline. CDR3 length: 15 amino acids. The chain's CDR3 is CASSHAETGNNEQFF. The CDR3 region has the DNA TGCGCCAGCAGCCACGCGGAGACAGGGAACAATGAGCAGTTCTTC.

The chain has TRBV24-1 and TRBJ2-2; perhaps TRBD1 as D (6 bases). V shed 9 bases and J shed 6 bases, with 19 bases lying between them. From germline, CDR1 is KGHDR and CDR2 SFDVKD. The CDR3 has 15 residues. The CDR3 region is CATESGTRPPGELFF. CDR3 coding DNA: TGTGCCACCGAGTCCGGGACACGTCCCCCCGGGGAGCTGTTTTTT.

This clone was detected only once. The chain is built from TRBV4-3 and TRBJ2-7; D may be TRBD1 (5 bases). The CDR3 sequence is 14 residues long. V lost 4 bases and J 5 bases, leaving 15 bases between the germline ends. In germline, CDR1 is LGHNA, CDR2 YSLEER. The CDR3 nucleotides are TGCGCCAGCAGCCGAAAAATAAGGGGTGACGAGCAGTACTTC. This sequence encodes CASSRKIRGDEQYF.

The gene calls are TRBV19 and TRBJ1-3; D is uncertain. Germline assignment: CDR1 LNHDA and CDR2 SQIVND (reference sequence). The CDR3 has 15 residues. Trimming pared 1 base from V and 2 bases from J, leaving 9 bases between. CDR3 in amino acids: CASSIGRQAGNTIYF. CDR3 nucleotides: TGTGCCAGTAGTATAGGTCGACAAGCTGGAAACACCATATATTTT.

This clone was counted a single time. The chain carries TRBV5-6 and TRBJ2-1; 11 bases align to TRBD1. This CDR3 spans 13 amino acids. CDR1 is SGHDT, CDR2 YYEEEE, per germline. V dropped 4 bases and J dropped 13; count of bases not matched to a gene: 7. The CDR3 loop is CASSPGTGGQQFF. CDR3 DNA: TGTGCCAGCAGCCCCGGGACAGGGGGGCAACAGTTCTTC.

The gene calls are TRBV7-2 and TRBJ1-3; 7 positions agree with TRBD1. CDR3 length equals 14 residues. V shed 6 bases and J 1 base; nucleotides not matched to a gene: 3. Germline values: CDR1 SGHTA, CDR2 FQGNSA. The CDR3 sequence: CASRSTGSGNTIYF. CDR3 nucleotide sequence: TGTGCCAGCAGATCGACAGGGTCTGGAAACACCATATATTTT.

The count of this clone is one. This chain connects TRBV2 to TRBJ1-3, with D maybe TRBD1 (6 bases). V was cut by 6 bases and J by 0 bases, with 15 bases left in between. Germline assignment: CDR1 SNHLY and CDR2 FYNNEI. The CDR3 covers 16 residues. The CDR3 nucleotides are TGTGCCAGCAGCCGGGACACTCAGAGCTCTGGAAACACCATATATTTT. Amino acid sequence: CASSRDTQSSGNTIYF.